These 3 T cell receptor beta chains were all obtained from the same sample, sequenced in a study of beta chain features in type 1 diabetes (dated by TCRdb to between 2017 and 2018). Libraries were prepared through the immunoSEQ multiplex PCR assay. The High Capacity cDNA Reverse Transcription Kit was used to reverse transcribe all of the isolated RNA, meaning that expressed TCRB transcripts were what got sequenced. TCRdb holds this immuneACCESS table with in-frame rearrangements only. Some clones are missing; in checked studies, unresolved V genes explain under half, and the rest has no known cause. For this sample the table gives approximately 730,000 clones, of which under 15% were detected only once. 0.022% of the sample lies in the top ten. The full study reports these points: A moderate but significant shortening of TCRB CDR3 length was observed in type 1 diabetes patients in all four CD4+ subsets.

Their recognized antigens are unknown. Sequenced material: naive CD4+ T cells from blood. The cell subset or site label, as the study defines it: true naive CD4+ T cells. These receptor sequences come from a man between 18 and 35 years old with type 1 diabetes.

The chain employs TRBV9 and TRBJ1-1, with TRBD1 identical over 8 bases. Trimming at V came to 3 bases and at J to 10 bases, leaving 11 bases not matched to a gene. CDR1 and CDR2 from the germline V gene are SGDLS and YYNGEE. The CDR3 is 14 amino acids. The CDR3 spells CASSATDRGVAAFF. DNA for the CDR3: TGTGCCAGCAGCGCTACCGACAGGGGCGTCGCAGCTTTCTTT.

This clone was detected a few times. Different DNA sequences within this sample yield the same CDR3. The chain carries TRBV5-1 and TRBJ1-1; 7 bases fit TRBD1. The CDR3 is 13 amino acids. Losses at the gene ends were 4 bases for V and 5 bases for J; bases not matched to a gene: 5. Germline values: CDR1 SGHRS, CDR2 YFSETQ. The CDR3, as DNA: TGCGCCAGCAGCCTTACAGGGGTTACTGAAGCTTTCTTT. Translation gives CASSLTGVTEAFF.

The chain carries TRBV28 and TRBJ1-5, with D unresolved. Germline CDR1 reads MDHEN; CDR2 reads SYDVKM. Trimming left V 5 bases short and J 3 bases short, with 5 bases between. The CDR3 loop spans 12 amino acids. CDR3 DNA sequence: TGTGCCAGCAGTCAAGTCAATCAGCCCCAGCATTTT. Translating it yields CASSQVNQPQHF.